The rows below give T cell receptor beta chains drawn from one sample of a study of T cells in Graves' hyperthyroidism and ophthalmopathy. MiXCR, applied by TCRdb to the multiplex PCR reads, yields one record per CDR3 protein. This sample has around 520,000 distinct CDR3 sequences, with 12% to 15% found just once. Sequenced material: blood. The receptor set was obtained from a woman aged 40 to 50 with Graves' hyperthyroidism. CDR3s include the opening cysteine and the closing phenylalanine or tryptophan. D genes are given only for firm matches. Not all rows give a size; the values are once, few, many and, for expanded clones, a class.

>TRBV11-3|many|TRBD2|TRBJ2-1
CASSARAGGLPEQFF
TGTGCCAGCAGCGCCCGGGCGGGAGGGCTGCCTGAGCAGTTCTTC
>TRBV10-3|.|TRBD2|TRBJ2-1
CATSGGPGEQFF
TGTGCCACCTCGGGAGGGCCGGGTGAGCAGTTCTTC
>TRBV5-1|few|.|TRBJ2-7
CASSSGDAASYEQYF
TGCGCCAGCAGCTCGGGGGACGCTGCCTCCTACGAGCAGTACTTC
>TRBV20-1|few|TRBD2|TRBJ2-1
CSAGGGTSGYNEQFF
TGCAGTGCTGGAGGTGGGACTAGCGGCTACAATGAGCAGTTCTTC
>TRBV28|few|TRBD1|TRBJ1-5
CASTSTGQGNQPQHF
TGTGCCAGCACATCCACGGGACAGGGAAACCAGCCCCAGCATTTT
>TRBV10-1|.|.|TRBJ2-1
CASSAVLGNEQFF
TGCGCCAGCAGTGCCGTCCTTGGCAATGAGCAGTTCTTC
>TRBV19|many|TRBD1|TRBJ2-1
CARESTGEYNEQFF
TGTGCCCGAGAATCGACAGGGGAGTACAATGAGCAGTTCTTC
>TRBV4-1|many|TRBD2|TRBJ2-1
CASSQEPPALAGVYNEQFF
TGCGCCAGCAGCCAAGAACCTCCCGCCCTAGCGGGAGTCTACAATGAGCAGTTCTTC
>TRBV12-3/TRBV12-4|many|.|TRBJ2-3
CASSVTSTDTQYF
TGTGCCAGCAGTGTGACTAGCACAGATACGCAGTATTTT
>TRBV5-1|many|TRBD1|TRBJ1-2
CASSLVGGADYGYTF
TGCGCCAGCAGCTTGGTAGGGGGCGCCGACTATGGCTACACCTTC
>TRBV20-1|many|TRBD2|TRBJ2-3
CSARAPGLAEFLTSTDTQYF
TGCAGTGCTAGAGCCCCGGGACTAGCGGAATTCCTTACATCCACAGATACGCAGTATTTT
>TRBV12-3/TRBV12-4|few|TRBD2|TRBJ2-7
CASSEGLDYEQYF
TGTGCCAGCAGTGAGGGACTAGACTACGAGCAGTACTTC
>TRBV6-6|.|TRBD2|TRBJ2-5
CASSYSPGGPEETQYF
TGTGCCAGCAGTTACTCGCCGGGAGGGCCGGAAGAGACCCAGTACTTC
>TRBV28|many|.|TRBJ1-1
CASSHGVNTEAFF
TGTGCCAGCAGTCACGGCGTGAACACTGAAGCTTTCTTT
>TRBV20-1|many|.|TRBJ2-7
CSAPGSYTIYEQYF
TGCAGTGCGCCCGGGTCCTATACGATCTACGAGCAGTACTTC
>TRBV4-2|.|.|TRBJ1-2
CASSQDQTATNYGYTF
TGTGCCAGCAGCCAAGATCAAACAGCCACTAACTATGGCTACACCTTC
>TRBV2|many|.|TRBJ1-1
CAVTLAGFDTEAFF
TGTGCTGTCACCCTGGCGGGATTCGACACTGAAGCTTTCTTT
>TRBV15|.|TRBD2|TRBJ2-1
CATSSGKYNEQFF
TGTGCCACGTCTAGCGGGAAATACAATGAGCAGTTCTTC
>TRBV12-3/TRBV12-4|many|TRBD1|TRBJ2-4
CASSLSFGGQDIQYF
TGTGCCAGCAGTTTATCGTTTGGGGGACAGGACATTCAGTACTTC
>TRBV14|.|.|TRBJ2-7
CASSQGGLRSSYEQYF
TGTGCCAGCAGCCAAGGAGGTCTGCGCAGCTCCTACGAGCAGTACTTC
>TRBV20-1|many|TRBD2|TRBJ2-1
CSASSGRALINEQFF
TGCAGTGCTAGTAGCGGGAGGGCATTAATAAATGAGCAGTTCTTC
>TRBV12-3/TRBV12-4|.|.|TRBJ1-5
CASSGHSNQPQHF
TGTGCCAGCTCCGGACATAGCAATCAGCCCCAGCATTTT
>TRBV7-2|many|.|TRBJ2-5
CASSLAGGQQETQYF
TGTGCCAGCAGCTTAGCGGGAGGCCAACAAGAGACCCAGTACTTC
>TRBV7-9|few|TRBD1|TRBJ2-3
CASSSIGPGQGYPDTQYF
TGTGCCAGCAGCTCCATAGGGCCGGGACAGGGTTACCCAGATACGCAGTATTTT
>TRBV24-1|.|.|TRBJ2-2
CATSDFNSKLFF
TGTGCCACCAGTGATTTTAATAGCAAGCTGTTTTTT
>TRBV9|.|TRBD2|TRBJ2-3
CASSVGGLSTDTQYF
TGTGCCAGCAGCGTGGGGGGACTATCCACAGATACGCAGTATTTT
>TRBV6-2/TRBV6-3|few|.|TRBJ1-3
CASRLDPSGNTIYF
TGTGCCAGCAGGCTGGATCCCTCTGGAAACACCATATATTTT
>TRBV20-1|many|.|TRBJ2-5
CSARDREETQYF
TGCAGTGCTAGAGACAGGGAAGAGACCCAGTACTTC
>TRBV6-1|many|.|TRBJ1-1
CASTRTQMNTEAFF
TGTGCCAGCACCAGGACACAAATGAACACTGAAGCTTTCTTT
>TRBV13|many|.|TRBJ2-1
CASSLGRIGPKTDNEQFF
TGTGCCAGCAGCTTAGGCCGTATAGGCCCCAAAACCGACAATGAGCAGTTCTTC
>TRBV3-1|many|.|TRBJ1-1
CASSHSGAGNTEAFF
TGTGCCAGCAGCCACTCGGGGGCTGGTAATACTGAAGCTTTCTTT
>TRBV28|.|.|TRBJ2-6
CASRYPASGANVLTF
TGTGCCAGCAGGTACCCCGCCTCTGGGGCCAACGTCCTGACTTTC
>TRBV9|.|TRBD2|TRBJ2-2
CASSVVTSGSPTTGELFF
TGTGCCAGCAGCGTAGTTACTAGCGGGAGTCCAACCACCGGGGAGCTGTTTTTT
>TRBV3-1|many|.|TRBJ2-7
CASTTKGGTYEQYF
TGTGCCAGCACCACGAAGGGGGGCACCTACGAGCAGTACTTC
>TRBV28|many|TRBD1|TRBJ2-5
CASRLQQGAKTQYF
TGTGCCAGCAGGCTACAACAGGGGGCAAAGACCCAGTACTTC
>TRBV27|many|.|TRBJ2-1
CASRRSSEDYNEQFF
TGTGCCAGCAGACGATCTAGCGAAGACTACAATGAGCAGTTCTTC
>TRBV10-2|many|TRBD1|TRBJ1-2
CASLRDSYGYTF
TGCGCCAGCCTACGGGACAGTTATGGCTACACCTTC
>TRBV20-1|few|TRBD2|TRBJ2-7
CSASTQLAGGLDYEQYF
TGCAGTGCTAGTACCCAACTAGCGGGAGGATTAGACTACGAGCAGTACTTC
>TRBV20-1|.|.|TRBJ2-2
CSAPQGGGELFF
TGCAGTGCTCCCCAGGGCGGCGGGGAGCTGTTTTTT